This T cell receptor (beta chain) was recovered during a study of identifying expanded T cells in peripheral blood. Comments on this clone: Antigen: not known.

Study-wide points: Over two and four weeks, about 16 and 19 clones changed, versus roughly 1.1 between replicates. Clone count variance between roughly 2-week samples rose with total template count.

This table comes from immunoSEQ multiplex PCR, and its TCRdb copy is limited to in-frame clones, with some not included. Of about 84,000 clones in the sample, 70% to 90% were seen once. Trimming took off 5 bases at V and 4 bases at J, with 14 bases between the two ends. The CDR3 loop spans 15 amino acids. Germline-derived CDR1 and CDR2 are LNHDA and SQIVND (reference sequence). Collection occurred without any documented infections or immune events in donors. The source is a person aged 18 to 75 in good health. The sequencing sample was made of blood. J is TRBJ2-2 and V is TRBV19; either TRBD1 or TRBD2 may fit D (7 bases each). The CDR3 DNA reads TGTGCCAGTAGTCAGGGGGGGCCGGGCACCGGGGAGCTGTTTTTT. Translated, it gives CASSQGGPGTGELFF.